The 17 T cell receptor beta chains in this list originate from one sample, sequenced in a study of T cell responses to AZD1222 COVID-19 vaccine. Here immunoSEQ multiplex PCR was the method, and the copy in TCRdb shows in-frame clones only, minus some. The sample carries some 96,000 clones, 80% to 95% recorded once. The material sequenced was peripheral blood, taken on day 0 of AZD1222 vaccination. Every receptor here comes from an adult in good health.

This clone has only one observation. This chain uses TRBV29-1 with TRBJ1-1; D remains unclear. This CDR3 is 11 amino acids long. Germline V gene sequence: CDR1 SQVTM, CDR2 ANQGSEA. Trimming shortened V by 7 bases and J by 11 bases, and 17 bases separated the two germline ends. CDR3 DNA sequence: TGCAGCGGGGCGAGGGATTTGGTCGCTTTCTTT. It codes for CSGARDLVAFF.

V usage is TRBV3-1 (or the pseudogene TRBV3-2) and J usage is TRBJ2-7, with unresolved D. CDR1 and CDR2 (germline): LGHDT, YNNKEL (reference sequence). The ends were cut back, 6 bases at V and 2 bases at J, with 11 bases in the middle. The CDR3 sequence is 13 residues long. CDR3 nucleotide sequence: TGTGCCAGCAGAATGGACGGAACCTACGAGCAGTACTTC. Protein: CASRMDGTYEQYF.

V gene TRBV6-5 combines with J gene TRBJ2-2; D is perhaps TRBD1 (5 bases). V lost 4 bases to trimming and J lost 4 bases, with 10 bases between them. From germline, CDR1 is MNHEY and CDR2 SVGAGI. The CDR3 covers 14 residues. The chain's CDR3 is CASSFTQGTGELFF. Written as DNA, the CDR3 is TGTGCCAGCAGTTTCACCCAGGGCACCGGGGAGCTGTTTTTT.

The chain links TRBV19 to TRBJ1-5, with 7 bases fitting TRBD1. Germline values: CDR1 LNHDA, CDR2 SQIVND (reference sequence). CDR3 size: 17 residues. V lost 5 bases and J lost 2; bases outside the gene matches: 12. The CDR3 DNA is TGTGCCAGTAGTCTAACGTCGACAGGGCTGGGCAATCAGCCCCAGCATTTT. It specifies CASSLTSTGLGNQPQHF.

The V gene is TRBV6-6, the J gene TRBJ1-5, with D perhaps matching TRBD1 (5 bases). Trimming pared 10 bases from V and 2 bases from J, leaving 12 bases between. CDR1 and CDR2 (germline): MNHNY, SVGAGI (reference sequence). The length of the CDR3 is 13 residues. CDR3 nucleotides: TGTGCCATCAGCCAGGGTCGCAATCAGCCCCAGCATTTT. Its protein is CAISQGRNQPQHF.

This chain joins TRBV5-1 and TRBJ1-2; a possible D gene is TRBD1 (5 bases). The CDR3 loop spans 16 amino acids. V was clipped by 0 bases and J by 4 bases, with 16 bases between them. Germline V gene sequence: CDR1 SGHRS, CDR2 YFSETQ. The CDR3 is CASSLVDSGLAYGYTF. The CDR3 nucleotides are TGCGCCAGCAGCTTGGTGGATTCAGGGCTCGCCTATGGCTACACCTTC.

V and J are TRBV18 and TRBJ2-1, with 9 bases matching TRBD2. Trimming took 0 bases from V and 4 from J; bases not matched to a gene: 1. The CDR3 spans 15 residues. Germline CDR1 reads KGHSH; CDR2 reads LQKENI. The CDR3 bases are TGTGCCAGCTCACCACCAGCGGGGGGTTACAATGAGCAGTTCTTC. Protein: CASSPPAGGYNEQFF.

The chain recombines TRBV30 with TRBJ2-5; 12 nucleotides line up with TRBD1. CDR1 is GTSNPN and CDR2 is SVGIG in the germline V gene (reference sequence). The CDR3 has 15 residues. Germline trimming cut 3 bases from V and 4 bases from J; bases unmatched to any gene: 6. The CDR3 region has the DNA TGTGCCTGGAGACCGGGACAGGGGGCTGGAGAGACCCAGTACTTC. This gives the protein CAWRPGQGAGETQYF.

The V and J genes are TRBV24-1 and TRBJ2-5, with 7 bases fitting TRBD1. V lost 5 bases and J lost 4; bases outside the gene matches: 3. The CDR3 has 13 amino acids. Germline V gene data show CDR1 as KGHDR and CDR2 as SFDVKD. The CDR3 DNA is TGTGCCACCAGTGTCGACAGGGCAGAGACCCAGTACTTC. Its translation: CATSVDRAETQYF.

The J gene is TRBJ1-5, the V gene TRBV28; tentatively, D is TRBD1 (5 bases). CDR3 length: 15 residues. The germline CDR1 and CDR2 sequences are MDHEN and SYDVKM. Trimming shortened V by 4 bases and J by 6 bases, and 16 bases separated the two germline ends. The DNA for the CDR3 is TGTGCCAGCAGTTGGAACTCAGGGTTTTCTCAGCCCCAGCATTTT. Protein: CASSWNSGFSQPQHF.

This clone was seen only a few times. The germline gene is not matched at one end of the junction; a read error may be the cause. Written as DNA, the CDR3 is TGTGCCAGCAGCGTAGATGAGTGGGGACTACGGTTCTTC. Amino acid sequence: CASSVDEWGLRFF. This sequence joins TRBV9 and TRBJ2-7; 7 bases map to TRBD2. CDR1 and CDR2 from the germline V gene are SGDLS and YYNGEE. This CDR3 contains 13 residues.

J is TRBJ2-5 and V is TRBV5-1, with D possibly matching TRBD1 (5 bases). Trimming shortened V by 4 bases and J by 3 bases, and 10 bases separated the two germline ends. The CDR3 spans 13 residues. CDR1 is SGHRS and CDR2 is YFSETQ in the germline V gene. The CDR3 sequence is CASSPLREETQYF. The DNA of the CDR3 is TGCGCCAGCAGCCCCCTCAGGGAAGAGACCCAGTACTTC.

V gene TRBV3-1 (or the pseudogene TRBV3-2) combines with J gene TRBJ1-5; the D gene is possibly TRBD1 (6 bases). V shed 3 bases and J shed 6 bases, with 15 bases lying between them. This CDR3 is 15 amino acids long. The germline V gene has CDR1 LGHDT and CDR2 YNNKEL (reference sequence). The CDR3 region has the DNA TGTGCCAGCAGCCAGGCAGGGGCGGCCGGTCAGCCCCAGCATTTT. Translated, it gives CASSQAGAAGQPQHF.

The rearrangement uses TRBV6-6 and TRBJ2-5, with 8 bases aligning to TRBD1. The V gene end was trimmed by 7 bases and the J gene end by 6 bases; junction bases not matched to a gene: 4. The length of the CDR3 is 12 residues. The germline V gene has CDR1 MNHNY and CDR2 SVGAGI (reference sequence). CDR3 region: CASKQGAKTQYF. The CDR3 DNA reads as TGTGCCAGCAAGCAGGGGGCGAAGACCCAGTACTTC.

The chain joins TRBV6-5 to TRBJ2-2; tentatively, D is TRBD2 (5 bases). The CDR3 runs 14 residues. V lost 2 bases and J lost 5, with 9 bases in between. CDR1 MNHEY and CDR2 SVGAGI come from the germline V gene. The CDR3 nucleotides are TGTGCCAGCAGTTACAGAACTAGTACCGGGGAGCTGTTTTTT. Translating gives CASSYRTSTGELFF.

The chain is built from TRBV27 and TRBJ1-2; 8 bases agree with TRBD1. This CDR3 is 16 amino acids long. CDR1 is MNHEY and CDR2 is SMNVEV in the germline V gene (reference sequence). V dropped 5 bases and J dropped 5; count of bases not matched to a gene: 13. DNA of the CDR3: TGTGCCAGCAGTCCAAGACAGGGGTACCCAATTTATGGCTACACCTTC. This gives the protein CASSPRQGYPIYGYTF.

This chain connects TRBV5-8 to TRBJ1-5; TRBD1 matches 7 bases. The V gene's germline CDR1 is SGHTS and CDR2 YDEGEE. The CDR3 is 13 residues long. The V and J ends lost 6 bases and 5 bases, in that order; junction bases with no gene match: 5. The CDR3 sequence: CASNPDRDQPQHF. In nucleotides, the CDR3 is TGTGCCAGCAACCCTGACAGGGATCAGCCCCAGCATTTT.